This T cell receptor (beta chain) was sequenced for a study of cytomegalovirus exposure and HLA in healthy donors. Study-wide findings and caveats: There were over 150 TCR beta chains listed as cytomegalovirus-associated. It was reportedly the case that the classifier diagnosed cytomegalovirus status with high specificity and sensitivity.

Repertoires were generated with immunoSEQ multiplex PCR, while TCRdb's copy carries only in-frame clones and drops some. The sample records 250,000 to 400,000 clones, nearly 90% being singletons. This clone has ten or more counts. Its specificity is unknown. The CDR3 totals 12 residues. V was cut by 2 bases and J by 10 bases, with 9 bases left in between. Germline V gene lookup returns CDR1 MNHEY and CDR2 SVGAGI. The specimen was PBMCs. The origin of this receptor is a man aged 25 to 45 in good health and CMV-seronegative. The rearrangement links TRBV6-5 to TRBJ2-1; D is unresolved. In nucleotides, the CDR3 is TGTGCCAGCAGTTACCTCGGCGGAGAGCAGTTCTTC. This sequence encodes CASSYLGGEQFF.